A selection of T cell receptor beta chains follows, all from one sample in a study of shared clonotypes between healthy human individuals. Clones were read by immunoSEQ multiplex PCR, and TCRdb kept only the in-frame ones, dropping some. The sample includes about 980,000 clones, about 80% of them seen just once. Sequences were obtained from memory CD4+ T cells sorted from blood. The receptors shown here come from a man aged 18 to 30 in good health. The CDR3 runs from the conserved cysteine through the conserved F or W. Each record gives: V gene, J gene, D gene, clone size, CDR3 protein, CDR3 DNA. D genes are given only for firm matches. A row's size may be missing; if present it is once, few, many or a size class.

>TRBV27|TRBJ2-7|-|once
CASKRSRNSYEQYF
TGTGCCAGTAAGAGGAGCAGGAATTCCTACGAGCAGTACTTC
>TRBV2|TRBJ2-5|-|-
CASSPRAGETQYF
TGTGCCAGCAGCCCGAGGGCGGGAGAGACCCAGTACTTC
>TRBV6-1|TRBJ2-4|-|-
CASSERSRQNIQYF
TGTGCCAGCAGTGAACGTTCTCGGCAGAACATTCAGTACTTC
>TRBV9|TRBJ1-1|-|few
CASSVAPVTEAFF
TGTGCCAGCAGCGTAGCTCCGGTCACTGAAGCTTTCTTT
>TRBV5-5|TRBJ2-7|-|-
CASSLAPGHVYEQYF
TGTGCCAGCAGCTTGGCCCCAGGACATGTGTACGAGCAGTACTTC
>TRBV15|TRBJ1-5|-|few
CATSRDAFLSHQPQHF
TGTGCCACCAGCAGAGATGCCTTTCTTTCCCATCAGCCCCAGCATTTT
>TRBV19|TRBJ1-4|-|-
CASSISPSIATNEKLFF
TGTGCCAGTAGTATTTCCCCTTCCATTGCAACTAATGAAAAACTGTTTTTT
>TRBV7-9|TRBJ2-1|-|-
CASSLEANEQFF
TGTGCCAGCAGCTTAGAAGCGAATGAGCAGTTCTTC
>TRBV29-1|TRBJ2-7|TRBD2|-
CSAGPGTNDYEQYF
TGCAGCGCCGGCCCCGGGACTAACGATTACGAGCAGTACTTC
>TRBV11-2|TRBJ1-4|-|-
CASSPPHEKLFF
TGTGCCAGCAGCCCACCCCATGAAAAACTGTTTTTT
>TRBV5-1|TRBJ2-2|-|-
CASSPVALSPTGELFF
TGCGCCAGCAGTCCGGTTGCGTTGAGTCCCACCGGGGAGCTGTTTTTT
>TRBV9|TRBJ1-6|-|-
CASSVEGQYNSPLHF
TGTGCCAGCAGCGTAGAAGGACAATATAATTCACCCCTCCACTTT
>TRBV19|TRBJ1-3|TRBD1|-
CASSWGTAGNTIYF
TGTGCCAGTAGCTGGGGGACAGCTGGAAACACCATATATTTT
>TRBV7-2|TRBJ2-7|-|-
CASSPTTGQRYEQYF
TGTGCCAGCAGCCCAACAACCGGACAACGCTACGAGCAGTACTTC
>TRBV7-2|TRBJ2-3|-|once
CASSSRGVPDTQYF
TGTGCCAGCAGTAGTCGTGGCGTCCCAGATACGCAGTATTTT
>TRBV6-4|TRBJ1-4|TRBD1|once
CASRRDRERGSEKLFF
TGTGCCAGCCGACGGGACAGGGAGCGTGGAAGCGAAAAACTGTTTTTT
>TRBV5-4|TRBJ2-7|-|-
CASSLTGHEQYF
TGTGCCAGCAGCCTCACCGGACACGAGCAGTACTTC
>TRBV5-1|TRBJ1-6|-|few
CASITSRDSHNSPLHF
TGCGCCAGCATAACAAGTAGGGACTCCCATAATTCACCCCTCCACTTT
>TRBV18|TRBJ2-1|TRBD2|few
CASSFWTSGRASDQFF
TGTGCCAGCTCATTTTGGACTAGCGGGAGGGCCTCGGATCAGTTCTTC
>TRBV19|TRBJ1-5|-|few
CASSQDSISQPQHF
TGTGCCAGTAGTCAGGACAGTATATCCCAGCCCCAGCATTTT
>TRBV19|TRBJ1-2|-|-
CASSMTEYGYTF
TGTGCCAGTAGTATGACAGAATATGGCTACACCTTC
>TRBV10-3|TRBJ1-2|TRBD1|-
CAIRGQGGDYGYTF
TGTGCCATCAGGGGACAGGGAGGGGATTATGGCTACACCTTC
>TRBV6-5|TRBJ1-2|TRBD1|-
CASGQGMVKDGYTF
TGTGCCAGTGGACAGGGGATGGTGAAAGATGGCTACACCTTC
>TRBV7-2|TRBJ1-3|-|-
CASSPGTGNTIYF
TGTGCCAGCAGCCCTGGGACAGGAAACACCATATATTTT
>TRBV7-9|TRBJ1-5|-|once
CASSPPPPEQPQHF
TGTGCCAGCAGCCCACCGCCCCCGGAGCAGCCCCAGCATTTT
>TRBV7-2|TRBJ2-1|-|-
CASSLVAVGEQFF
TGTGCCAGCAGCTTAGTTGCGGTGGGTGAGCAGTTCTTC
>TRBV5-4|TRBJ2-7|TRBD2|-
CASSFSGLATEQYF
TGTGCCAGCAGCTTCTCGGGACTAGCGACCGAGCAGTACTTC
>TRBV2|TRBJ1-2|-|-
CASSFNPNYGYTF
TGTGCCAGCAGTTTTAATCCTAACTATGGCTACACCTTC
>TRBV25-1|TRBJ2-7|-|-
CASSDDFRRGEQYF
TGTGCCAGCAGTGACGATTTTCGTAGGGGCGAGCAGTACTTC
>TRBV7-2|TRBJ2-3|-|-
CASSLGGQPDTQYF
TGTGCCAGCAGCTTGGGGGGACAGCCAGATACGCAGTATTTT
>TRBV2|TRBJ2-5|TRBD2|-
CASSDSWSGGETQYF
TGTGCCAGCAGTGATTCTTGGAGCGGGGGTGAGACCCAGTACTTC
>TRBV4-1|TRBJ2-2|-|-
CASSQDMVSGELFF
TGCGCCAGCAGCCAAGATATGGTATCCGGGGAGCTGTTTTTT
>TRBV10-3|TRBJ2-7|-|-
CAISSKGGSYEQYF
TGTGCCATCAGTTCCAAGGGGGGCTCCTACGAGCAGTACTTC
>TRBV5-4|TRBJ1-1|TRBD1|-
CASSRTGGGNTEAFF
TGTGCCAGCAGCAGAACAGGGGGTGGGAACACTGAAGCTTTCTTT
>TRBV29-1|TRBJ1-2|-|-
CSVLAGAGNGYTF
TGCAGCGTCTTAGCGGGGGCAGGGAATGGCTACACCTTC
>TRBV5-5|TRBJ2-7|-|-
CASSLAVGQPYEQYF
TGTGCCAGCAGCTTGGCTGTAGGACAGCCCTACGAGCAGTACTTC
>TRBV25-1|TRBJ2-1|-|few
CASSEYYAAGEQFF
TGTGCCAGCAGTGAATATTATGCGGCGGGTGAGCAGTTCTTC
>TRBV21-1|TRBJ1-4|-|-
CASSKEVGEDEKLFF
TGTGCCAGCAGCAAAGAAGTAGGGGAGGATGAAAAACTGTTTTTT
>TRBV19|TRBJ1-5|-|few
CASSGSGNQPQHF
TGTGCCAGTAGTGGGAGTGGCAATCAGCCCCAGCATTTT
>TRBV5-4|TRBJ2-5|-|once
CASSLGTAQETQYF
TGTGCCAGCAGCTTGGGGACGGCTCAAGAGACCCAGTACTTC
>TRBV4-1|TRBJ2-1|-|-
CASSQDGGQNSYNEQFF
TGCGCCAGCAGCCAAGATGGGGGACAAAACTCCTACAATGAGCAGTTCTTC
>TRBV7-9|TRBJ1-2|TRBD1|few
CASSFGQGNYGYTF
TGTGCCAGCAGCTTCGGACAGGGAAACTATGGCTACACCTTC
>TRBV30|TRBJ2-2|-|-
CAWSVFFGTGELFF
TGTGCCTGGAGTGTATTTTTTGGCACCGGGGAGCTGTTTTTT
>TRBV7-2|TRBJ2-7|TRBD1|-
CASSSRTGGTYEQYF
TGTGCCAGCAGCTCTCGGACAGGGGGCACCTACGAGCAGTACTTC
>TRBV30|TRBJ2-7|-|-
CAWSVQHPGDEQYF
TGTGCCTGGAGTGTACAACACCCGGGTGACGAGCAGTACTTC
>TRBV7-2|TRBJ2-1|-|-
CASSLAPGPKTQFF
TGTGCCAGCAGCTTAGCGCCGGGGCCCAAAACGCAGTTCTTC
>TRBV2|TRBJ1-6|TRBD1|few
CASSGGQGQYNSPLHF
TGTGCCAGCAGTGGAGGACAGGGTCAGTATAATTCACCCCTCCACTTT